The 14 T cell receptor beta chains below come from one sample, sequenced in a study of read filtering for tumor transcriptome and immune sequencing. From roughly 390 ng of RNA, a library with molecular barcoded alpha/delta and beta/gamma adaptors was made. TCRdb reprocessed the reads with MiXCR, giving one entry per CDR3 protein. The data contain 45,000 to 55,000 distinct CDR3 sequences, roughly 12% of them singletons. What was sequenced was a population of CD138-negative cells sorted from bone marrow. Receptor source: a donor aged 40 or older with multiple myeloma.

This clonotype has ten or more counts. The chain recombines TRBV5-1 with TRBJ2-1; 7 bases are shared with TRBD2. Trimming took 0 bases from V and 11 from J; bases not matched to a gene: 8. Germline V lookup: CDR1 SGHRS, CDR2 YFSETQ. The CDR3 extends over 14 amino acids. The CDR3, as DNA: TGCGCCAGCAGCTTGGCCAGGACTAGAGACCAGCAGTTCTTC. This sequence encodes CASSLARTRDQQFF.

With regard to this clonotype: The CDR3 carries no conserved terminal phenylalanine or tryptophan, so it likely arises from a read error. The chain has TRBV4-1 and TRBJ1-5, with D uncertain. Germline V gives CDR1 MGHRA, CDR2 YSYEKL. The CDR3 is 17 residues long. V was pared by 6 bases and J by 2 bases, with 20 bases between. Here the CDR3 reads CASSPGQDNRRNQPQHL. The DNA for the CDR3 is TGCGCCAGCAGTCCCGGGCAGGATAATCGGCGCAATCAGCCCCAGCATTTG.

On this clonotype: It is likely a read error: a sequence one base away is far more abundant. V is TRBV6-1 and J is TRBJ2-7; the match to TRBD1 covers 8 bases. Unmatched junction bases numbered 1, after V lost 6 bases and J lost 6 bases. The germline gives CDR1 MNHNS, CDR2 SASEGT. The CDR3 length is 11 residues. For the CDR3, the DNA is TGTGCCAGCAGGACAGGGGTCGAGCAGTACTTC. This sequence encodes CASRTGVEQYF.

This clonotype was observed at least ten times. The chain recombines TRBV29-1 with TRBJ2-3, with 9 nucleotides matching TRBD2. Trimming took 3 bases from V and 0 from J; bases not matched to a gene: 4. Germline loops: CDR1 SQVTM, CDR2 ANQGSEA. CDR3 size: 15 residues. CDR3 in amino acids: CSVDGGRGSTDTQYF. In DNA, the CDR3 is TGCAGCGTTGATGGCGGGAGGGGAAGCACAGATACGCAGTATTTT.

As concerns this clonotype: It is likely a read error: a sequence one base away is far more abundant. The chain employs TRBV12-3 or TRBV12-4 and TRBJ2-1; D gene ambiguous. The CDR3 totals 12 residues. CDR3 in amino acids: CASGRRNNKQFF. CDR3 sequence (DNA): TGTGCCAGCGGTAGGAGAAACAATAAGCAGTTCTTC.

This clonotype was picked up many times. The chain combines TRBV20-1 with TRBJ2-1; 7 nucleotides align to TRBD2. CDR3 length: 13 residues. Germline-derived CDR1 and CDR2 are DFQATT and SNEGSKA (reference sequence). The junction had 11 bases not matched to a gene; V was cut back by 6 bases and J by 9 bases. In DNA, the CDR3 is TGCAGTGCCCATATGGAACCGGGAGGTGAGCAGTTCTTC. Encoded protein: CSAHMEPGGEQFF.

This clonotype was counted ten times or more. The rearrangement joins TRBV6-6 to TRBJ1-5; D unclear. Germline-derived CDR1 and CDR2 are MNHNY and SVGAGI (reference sequence). Trimming cost V 0 bases and J 5 bases, with 11 bases left between them. The CDR3 is 15 residues long. The CDR3: CASSYSAEIDQPQHF. The CDR3 region has the DNA TGTGCCAGCAGTTACTCGGCGGAGATAGATCAGCCCCAGCATTTT.

This clonotype was counted only a few times. The gene calls are TRBV20-1 and TRBJ1-1, with TRBD1 matching over 9 bases. The CDR3 is 17 residues long. Looked up from germline, CDR1 is DFQATT and CDR2 is SNEGSKA (reference sequence). J lost 3 bases, V lost 0 bases, and 11 bases had no gene match. Written as DNA, the CDR3 is TGCAGTGCTAGAGATCCCACAGGGGGCAACGTGGACACTGAAGCTTTCTTT. This encodes CSARDPTGGNVDTEAFF.

This clonotype was found once. Since no conserved phenylalanine or tryptophan closes the CDR3, a read error is the likely cause. V is TRBV5-1 and J is TRBJ2-2; D perhaps matches TRBD2 (6 bases). Germline V gene sequence: CDR1 SGHRS, CDR2 YFSETQ. This CDR3 has 15 residues. CDR3 sequence: CASSLILANTGGLFS. DNA of the CDR3: TGCGCCAGCAGCTTGATACTAGCTAACACCGGGGGGCTGTTTTCT.

This clonotype was detected once. Only one base separates this from a far larger clonotype, so it likely reflects a read error. The V gene is TRBV12-3 or TRBV12-4, the J gene TRBJ1-1; the D gene is possibly TRBD1 (5 bases). The germline V and J ends were trimmed by 6 bases and 11 bases, with 22 bases remaining between them. There are 14 residues in the CDR3. This CDR3 reads CASSLPYQAGSAFF. The CDR3 DNA is TGTGCCAGCAGCCTCCCTTACCAGGCAGGGTCCGCTTTCTTT.

At least ten counts were recorded for this clonotype. The chain joins TRBV6-5 to TRBJ2-4; D could derive from TRBD1 or TRBD2 (5 bases each). Trimming pared 0 bases from V and 0 bases from J, leaving 12 bases between. The CDR3 totals 17 residues. The V gene's germline CDR1 is MNHEY and CDR2 SVGAGI. For the CDR3, the DNA is TGTGCCAGCAGTTACTCGGGGTTCGGGACAGCCAAAAACATTCAGTACTTC. Its protein product is CASSYSGFGTAKNIQYF.

The table lists this clonotype with many counts. This chain uses TRBV19 with TRBJ2-2; 11 nucleotides agree with TRBD2. The J segment lost 5 bases and the V segment lost 6 bases, leaving 2 bases of the junction unmatched. This CDR3 spans 14 amino acids. Germline CDR1 is LNHDA and CDR2 is SQIVND (reference sequence). CDR3 in DNA: TGTGCCAGTAGCAGACTAGCGGGAACCGGGGAGCTGTTTTTT. Translated: CASSRLAGTGELFF.

This clonotype was counted many times. This rearrangement joins TRBV12-2 to TRBJ2-1; the D call of TRBD2 is as the table states it, not checked on the DNA. TRBV12-2 represents a pseudogene. This CDR3 is built from 18 residues. The CDR3 sequence: CASRFDPLAGVKGNEQFF. DNA for the CDR3: TGTGCAAGTCGCTTCGACCCTCTTGCGGGAGTTAAGGGCAATGAGCAGTTCTTC.

This clonotype was detected many times. CDR3 nucleotides: TGCAGTGCTAGTACGGTTGCGACACCCCTCCACTTT. As protein: CSASTVATPLHF. This chain links TRBV20-1 with TRBJ1-1; D not resolved. The J call may be mistaken, given a closer DNA end match to TRBJ1-6. The V gene's germline CDR1 is DFQATT and CDR2 SNEGSKA (reference sequence). The CDR3 runs to 12 residues.